Each of the 9 T cell receptor beta chains below was sequenced from the same sample in a study of vaccination effects on CD4 cells after COVID-19. Having been cultured for under twelve days, the cells underwent CD4+ T cell isolation. Their target antigens are unknown. Sequencing was performed with immunoSEQ multiplex PCR; in TCRdb, only in-frame clones are kept and a portion is missing. Among 45,000 to 75,000 clones listed, over 65% were seen once. Sequenced material: CD4+ T cells from PBMCs cultured without peptide, taken before COVID-19 vaccination. The receptors come from a human donor who received a COVID-19 vaccine.

J is TRBJ1-1 and V is TRBV4-1; no definite D call. This CDR3 contains 14 residues. The V end was cut by 0 bases, the J end by 1 base, with 6 bases between. The germline V gene has CDR1 MGHRA and CDR2 YSYEKL. The CDR3 loop reads CASSQDPWNTEAFF. DNA for the CDR3: TGCGCCAGCAGCCAAGATCCTTGGAACACTGAAGCTTTCTTT.

The V gene is TRBV6-2 or TRBV6-3, the J gene TRBJ1-2; TRBD1 matches 7 bases. There are 16 residues in the CDR3. Germline CDR1 and CDR2: MNHEY and SVGEGT. V trimming: 0 bases; J trimming: 8 bases; junction bases outside the gene matches: 12. This CDR3 is CASSYSRGRQGQGYTF. The CDR3 nucleotides read TGTGCCAGCAGTTACTCGCGTGGACGACAGGGTCAAGGCTACACCTTC.

This clone showed up just once. This rearrangement joins TRBV19 to TRBJ2-3; 10 bases fit TRBD2. CDR3 length: 14 amino acids. The germline CDR1 and CDR2 sequences are LNHDA and SQIVND (reference sequence). The junction had 4 bases not matched to a gene; V was cut back by 6 bases and J by 4 bases. CDR3 nucleotide sequence: TGTGCCAGTAGGAGCGGGGGGGTCTCAGATACGCAGTATTTT. Protein sequence: CASRSGGVSDTQYF.

V is TRBV28 and J is TRBJ1-6, with 7 bases aligning to TRBD1. Germline V gene lookup returns CDR1 MDHEN and CDR2 SYDVKM. The V gene end was trimmed by 3 bases and the J gene end by 13 bases; junction bases not matched to a gene: 9. CDR3 length: 14 amino acids. The CDR3 loop is CASSLGQPSFPLHF. In nucleotides, the CDR3 is TGTGCCAGCAGTTTGGGACAGCCGTCTTTCCCCCTCCACTTT.

This clone was observed a handful of times. The chain joins TRBV4-1 to TRBJ1-4, with a weak D call TRBD1 (6 bases). V was pared by 4 bases and J by 8 bases, with 20 bases between. This CDR3 has 16 amino acids. Looked up from germline, CDR1 is MGHRA and CDR2 is YSYEKL. DNA of the CDR3: TGCGCCAGCAGCCGAACAGGGTTGGGGAGAGGCGAAAAACTGTTTTTT. This gives the protein CASSRTGLGRGEKLFF.

In its sample, this clone was seen once. The chain recombines TRBV30 with TRBJ1-3; TRBD1 matches 8 bases. Germline V lookup: CDR1 GTSNPN, CDR2 SVGIG (reference sequence). The V segment lost 1 base and the J segment 3 bases; nucleotides outside the gene matches: 2. The CDR3 is 14 residues long. The CDR3 DNA follows: TGTGCCTGGAGTGCAGGGGGCGGTGGAAACACCATATATTTT. Protein product: CAWSAGGGGNTIYF.

This clone came up once. V usage is TRBV11-2 and J usage is TRBJ2-2, with 7 bases that match TRBD1. This CDR3 region has 16 residues. J gave up 1 base and V 5 bases, and 7 bases lay outside the gene matches. CDR1 SGHAT and CDR2 FQNNGV come from the germline V gene. The CDR3 loop reads CASSPTTGVNTGELFF. CDR3 DNA: TGTGCCAGCAGCCCCACAACAGGGGTGAACACCGGGGAGCTGTTTTTT.

The chain couples TRBV7-3 to TRBJ1-3; TRBD1 might be the D (5 bases). CDR1 SGHTA and CDR2 FQGTGA come from the germline V gene. The CDR3 is 15 residues long. Trimming took 4 bases from V and 4 from J, leaving 14 bases between them. The DNA for the CDR3 is TGTGCCAGCAGCTCGTACGGGGGGAAGGGAAACACCATATATTTT. Its protein is CASSSYGGKGNTIYF.

V usage is TRBV3-1 (or the pseudogene TRBV3-2) and J usage is TRBJ2-3; tentative D call: TRBD2 (7 bases). The CDR3 has 16 residues. Germline CDR1 is LGHDT and CDR2 is YNNKEL (reference sequence). V lost 4 bases, J lost 1 base, and 15 bases lay in between. The CDR3 DNA is TGTGCCAGCAGCCCATATAGGGGGGGCGGCACAGATACGCAGTATTTT. Its translation: CASSPYRGGGTDTQYF.